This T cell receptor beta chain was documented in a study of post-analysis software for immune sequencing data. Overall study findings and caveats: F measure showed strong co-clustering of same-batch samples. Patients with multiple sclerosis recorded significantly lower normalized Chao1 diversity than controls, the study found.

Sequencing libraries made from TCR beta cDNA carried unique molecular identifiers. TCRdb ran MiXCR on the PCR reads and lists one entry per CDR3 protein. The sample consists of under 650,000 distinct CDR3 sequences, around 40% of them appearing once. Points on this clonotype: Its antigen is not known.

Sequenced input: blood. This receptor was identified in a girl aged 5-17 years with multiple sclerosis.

The CDR3 DNA is TGCAGTGCTAGAGCTCCGGGACTAGCGGGATACAATGAGCAGTTCTTC. Amino acid sequence: CSARAPGLAGYNEQFF. The chain links TRBV20-1 to TRBJ2-1, with TRBD2 matching 13 bases. The CDR3 has 16 amino acids. The trim removed 1 base at V and 4 bases at J, leaving 4 bases unmatched. CDR1 is DFQATT, CDR2 SNEGSKA, per germline (reference sequence).